The clone carrying this T cell receptor (beta chain) was detected a few times. Its matching antigen is unknown. This CDR3 contains 15 residues. Trimming took 6 bases from V and 5 from J; bases not matched to a gene: 11. Germline V gives CDR1 SGHNT, CDR2 YENEEA. Libraries were prepared by immunoSEQ multiplex PCR; TCRdb keeps only in-frame clonotypes and omits some of them. The table includes some 970 clones, roughly 89% detected once. The sample belongs to a study of brain metastases from non-small cell lung cancer. Study-wide points: Expanded T-cell clones appeared in roughly 70% of brain metastases over primaries. Metastases had sparse T cells but largely shared repertoires with primaries. T-cell infiltration was lower in brain metastases than primaries (P < 0.001).

Material for sequencing was primary lung tumor tissue. The chain uses TRBV11-3 and TRBJ1-1; TRBD1 aligns across 8 bases. The clonotype was recovered from a donor at least 40 years old with non-small cell lung cancer. CDR3 residues: CASRQQGASRTEAFF. In nucleotides, the CDR3 is TGTGCCAGCAGACAGCAGGGGGCGAGTCGGACTGAAGCTTTCTTT.